The clone carrying this TCR beta chain was recorded once. The data were produced by immunoSEQ multiplex PCR, yet TCRdb's version contains in-frame clones alone and is incomplete. The sample holds around 72,000 clones, about nine tenths seen once. With V trimmed by 6 bases and J by 6 bases, 11 bases remained unmatched. Per the germline V gene, CDR1 is MNHEY and CDR2 is SVGAGI. The CDR3 is 15 residues long. These data originate in a study of blood T cell repertoires in COVID-19. The receptor's source is a woman aged 70-85 years with acute or convalescent COVID-19. Sequences were obtained from peripheral blood. The chain combines TRBV6-5 with TRBJ1-5, with 7 bases identical to TRBD1. The CDR3 protein is CASRPDREAGQPQHF. The CDR3 nucleotides read TGTGCCAGCAGACCCGACAGGGAAGCAGGTCAGCCCCAGCATTTT.